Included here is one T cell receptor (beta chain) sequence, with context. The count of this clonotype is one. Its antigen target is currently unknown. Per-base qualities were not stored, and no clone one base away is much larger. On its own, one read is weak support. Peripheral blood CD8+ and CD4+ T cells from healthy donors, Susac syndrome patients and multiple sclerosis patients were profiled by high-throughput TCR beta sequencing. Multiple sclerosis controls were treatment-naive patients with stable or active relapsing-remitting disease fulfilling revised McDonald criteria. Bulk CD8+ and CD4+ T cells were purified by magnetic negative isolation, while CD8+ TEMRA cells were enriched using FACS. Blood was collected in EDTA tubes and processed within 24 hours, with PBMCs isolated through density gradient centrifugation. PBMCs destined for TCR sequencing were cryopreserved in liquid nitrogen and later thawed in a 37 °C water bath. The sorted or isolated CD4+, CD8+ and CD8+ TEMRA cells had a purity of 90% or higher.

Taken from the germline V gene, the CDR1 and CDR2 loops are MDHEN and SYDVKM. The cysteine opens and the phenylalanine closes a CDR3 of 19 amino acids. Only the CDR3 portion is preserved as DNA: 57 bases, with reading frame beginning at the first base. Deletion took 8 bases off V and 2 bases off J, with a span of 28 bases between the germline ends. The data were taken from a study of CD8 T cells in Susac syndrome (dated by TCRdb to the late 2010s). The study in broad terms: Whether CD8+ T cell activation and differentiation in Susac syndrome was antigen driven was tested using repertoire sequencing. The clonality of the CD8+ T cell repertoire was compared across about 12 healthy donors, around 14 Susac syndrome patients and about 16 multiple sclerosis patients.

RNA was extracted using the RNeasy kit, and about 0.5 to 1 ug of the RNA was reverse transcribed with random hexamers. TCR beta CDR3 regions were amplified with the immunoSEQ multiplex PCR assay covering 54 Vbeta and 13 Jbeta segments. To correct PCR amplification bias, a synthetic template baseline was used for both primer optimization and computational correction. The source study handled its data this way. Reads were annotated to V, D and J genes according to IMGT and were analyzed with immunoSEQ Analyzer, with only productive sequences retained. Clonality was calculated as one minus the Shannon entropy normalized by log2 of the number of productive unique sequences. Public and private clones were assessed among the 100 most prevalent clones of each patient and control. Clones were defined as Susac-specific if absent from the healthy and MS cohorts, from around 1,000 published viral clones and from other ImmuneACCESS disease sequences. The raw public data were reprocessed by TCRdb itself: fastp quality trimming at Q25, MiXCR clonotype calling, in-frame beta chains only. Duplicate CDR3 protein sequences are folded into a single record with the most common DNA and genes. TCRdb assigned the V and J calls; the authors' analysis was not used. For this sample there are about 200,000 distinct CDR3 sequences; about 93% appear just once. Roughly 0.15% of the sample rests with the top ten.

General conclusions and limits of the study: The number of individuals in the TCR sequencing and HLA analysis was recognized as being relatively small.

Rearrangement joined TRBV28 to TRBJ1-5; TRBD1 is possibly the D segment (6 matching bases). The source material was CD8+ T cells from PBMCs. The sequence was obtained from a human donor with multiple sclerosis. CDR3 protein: CASGPGATPVPVGNQPQHF. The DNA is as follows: TGTGCCAGCGGGCCGGGGGCCACACCAGTCCCCGTGGGCAATCAGCCCCAGCATTTT. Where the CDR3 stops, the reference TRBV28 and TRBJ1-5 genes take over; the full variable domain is DVKVTQSSRYLVKRTGEKVFLECVQDMDHENMFWYRQDPGLGLRLIYFSYDVKMKEKGDIPEGYSVSREKKERFSLILESASTNQTSMYLCASGPGATPVPVGNQPQHFGDGTRLSIL.